Listed here are 20 T cell receptor beta chains from one sample, sequenced in a study of tumor-infiltrating lymphocytes in primary liver carcinoma (dated by TCRdb to between 2016 and 2019). Without any cell sorting, total RNA and DNA were extracted together from roughly 21-30 mg of bulk tissue using the AllPrep DNA/RNA mini kit. The instrument given in TCRdb is Illumina HiSeq 2500. Starting from about 500 ng total RNA, TCRbeta-specific cDNA was produced by reverse transcription with a constant-region primer and ProtoScript II reverse transcriptase. TCRbeta libraries were built with three nested multiplex PCR rounds, a slightly modified ARM-PCR procedure. Each of the first two PCR rounds ran for around 9 cycles and used multiplex TRBV1-TRBV30 forward primers together with a Cbeta reverse primer. TCRdb redid the processing of the public reads, applying fastp at Q25 and MiXCR, and retained in-frame beta chains. Records with the same CDR3 protein are collapsed into one entry carrying the most frequent genes and DNA. The sample table shows approximately 99,000 distinct CDR3 sequences, and approximately 68% are seen once. Over 7.5% of the sample is taken by the ten largest.

Sequencing was carried out using liver tumor tissue from sampling region 5. This specimen's cell subset or site label, interpreted: tumor region T5, tumor centre. The receptors derive from a woman aged 55-69 years with primary liver carcinoma and hepatitis B virus infection.

On this clonotype: A much larger clone sits a single nucleotide away, making a read error possible. V is TRBV29-1 and J is TRBJ2-1, with D hard to call. In germline, CDR1 is SQVTM, CDR2 ANQGSEA. The CDR3 has 10 amino acids. The CDR3 is CSSYYNEQSF. The CDR3 coding sequence is TGCAGCTCCTACTACAATGAGCAGTCCTTC.

The chain couples TRBV20-1 to TRBJ1-5, with 8 bases fitting TRBD1. This CDR3 comprises 19 residues. Germline CDR1 and CDR2: DFQATT and SNEGSKA (reference sequence). The chain's CDR3 is CRASDRAKSLITSNQPQHF. The CDR3 coding sequence is TGCAGAGCCTCGGACAGGGCAAAGAGCCTGATCACTAGCAATCAGCCCCAGCATTTT.

Note on this clonotype: A clone one base away is much larger, so this may be a read error. The V call is TRBV5-1, the J call TRBJ1-2; 8 bases match TRBD1. CDR1 and CDR2 (germline): SGHRS, YFSETQ. The CDR3 covers 13 residues. Here the CDR3 DNA reads TGCGCCGGCAGCCCGGACAGGGTCTATGGCTACACCTTC. Translation: CAGSPDRVYGYTF. Complete variable domain (other parts from reference TRBV5-1 and TRBJ1-2): KAGVTQTPRYLIKTRGQQVTLSCSPISGHRSVSWYQQTPGQGLQFLFEYFSETQRNKGNFPGRFSGRQFSNSRSEMNVSTLELGDSALYLCAGSPDRVYGYTFGSGTRLTVV.

On this clonotype: Sequence at one end of the junction differs from germline and may be a read error. This chain uses TRBV11-1 with TRBJ2-3, with TRBD2 matching over 7 bases. The CDR3 is 15 amino acids. Per the germline V gene, CDR1 is SGHAT and CDR2 is FQDESV (reference sequence). The CDR3 spells CANSLNGRRTDTQYF. As DNA, the CDR3 is TGTGCCAACAGCCTTAACGGGAGGCGTACGGATACGCAGTATTTT. The full variable domain, completed using reference TRBV11-1 and TRBJ2-3, is EAEVAQSPRYKITEKSQAVAFWCDPISGHATLYWYRQILGQGPELLVQFQDESVVDDSQLPKDRFSAERLKGVDSTLKIQPAELGDSAMYLCANSLNGRRTDTQYFGPGTRLTVL.

The chain links TRBV6-2 or TRBV6-3 to TRBJ2-1; 8 bases are a match to TRBD2. Per the germline V gene, CDR1 is MNHEY and CDR2 is SVGEGT. CDR3 length: 13 residues. In nucleotides, the CDR3 is TGTGTCAGTACCCAGTGGACTAGCAGTGAGCAGTTCTTC. Translation: CVSTQWTSSEQFF.

As for this clonotype: The junction differs from germline at one of its ends, possibly a read error. The chain uses TRBV10-3 and TRBJ2-5; D might be TRBD2 (6 bases). Germline V gene data show CDR1 as ENHRY and CDR2 as SYGVKD. The CDR3 has 12 amino acids. CDR3 sequence reads: CAISWSGETQHF. Here the CDR3 DNA reads TGTGCCATCAGTTGGTCGGGAGAGACCCAGCATTTC.

J is TRBJ2-7 and V is TRBV11-2, with D hard to call. Germline V gene sequence: CDR1 SGHAT, CDR2 FQNNGV. This CDR3 region has 15 residues. V was trimmed by 5 bases and J by 4 bases, leaving 18 bases between them. The CDR3 spells CASSLNWGTSYEQYF. The CDR3 DNA sequence: TGTGCCAGCAGCCTTAATTGGGGAACCTCTTACGAGCAGTACTTC.

To note about this clonotype: A read error may produce the germline difference seen at one junction end. CDR3 in DNA: TGCAACGTTGCGCAGGGGACAGAGGATGGCTACACCTTC. It specifies CNVAQGTEDGYTF. V gene TRBV29-1 combines with J gene TRBJ1-2; 7 bases line up with TRBD1. Germline lookup yields CDR1 SQVTM and CDR2 ANQGSEA. The CDR3 runs 13 residues.

This clonotype was seen only a few times. The CDR3, as DNA: TGTGCCAGCAGCCGACAGCAGAACACTGAAGCTTTCTTT. Its protein product is CASSRQQNTEAFF. V gene TRBV7-9 combines with J gene TRBJ1-1, with a tentative D call TRBD1 (5 bases). The V and J ends lost 5 bases and 1 base respectively, with 8 bases between them. CDR1 and CDR2 from the germline V gene are SEHNR and FQNEAQ (reference sequence). The length of the CDR3 is 13 residues. Based on the CDR3 plus reference TRBV7-9 and TRBJ1-1, the full variable domain is DTGVSQNPRHKITKRGQNVTFRCDPISEHNRLYWYRQTLGQGPEFLTYFQNEAQLEKSRLLSDRFSAERPKGSFSTLEIQRTEQGDSAMYLCASSRQQNTEAFFGQGTRLTVV.

About this clonotype itself: The conserved closing phenylalanine or tryptophan is absent in this CDR3, likely reflecting a read error. The chain's CDR3 is CAISAWDRVFWANVLTS. In DNA form, the CDR3 reads TGTGCCATCAGTGCTTGGGACCGTGTTTTTTGGGCCAACGTCCTGACTTCC. The chain employs TRBV10-3 and TRBJ2-6, with D perhaps being TRBD1 or TRBD2 (5 bases each). Germline lookup yields CDR1 ENHRY and CDR2 SYGVKD. The CDR3 is 17 residues long. V shed 4 bases and J shed 5 bases, with 18 bases lying between them.

This rearrangement joins TRBV28 to TRBJ2-1; a weak D match, TRBD2 (5 bases). Trimming shortened V by 2 bases and J by 9 bases, and 14 bases separated the two germline ends. Germline V CDR1 and CDR2: MDHEN, SYDVKM. This CDR3 is built from 14 residues. The CDR3 here is CASSLDPSGSEQFF. The CDR3 nucleotides are TGTGCCAGCAGTTTAGACCCCTCTGGGAGTGAGCAGTTCTTC.

The chain uses TRBV18 and TRBJ1-1, with 7 nucleotides matching TRBD1. CDR3 length: 15 amino acids. Germline values: CDR1 KGHSH, CDR2 LQKENI. V trimming: 3 bases; J trimming: 10 bases; junction bases outside the gene matches: 14. The CDR3 sequence is CASSPSSGDSRSAFF. In DNA, the CDR3 is TGTGCCAGCTCACCCTCCTCCGGGGACAGTCGATCAGCTTTCTTT.

Turning to this clonotype: At one end, the junction sequence differs from germline, possibly due to a read error. The CDR3 DNA reads TGTGCCAACAGCTCAGACCCCGGGACAGGGAAAATCTATGACTACACCTTC. It encodes CANSSDPGTGKIYDYTF. This rearrangement joins TRBV11-2 to TRBJ1-2, with 9 bases lining up with TRBD1. CDR3 length: 17 residues. Germline V CDR1 and CDR2: SGHAT, FQNNGV.

Regarding this clonotype: A read error may be the cause here, since a much bigger clone is one base away. The genes are TRBV30 and TRBJ1-4; no firm D call. Deletions cut 0 bases from V and 6 bases from J, with 14 bases between. Germline V gene data show CDR1 as GTSNPN and CDR2 as SVGIG (reference sequence). This CDR3 has 15 residues. As DNA, the CDR3 is TGTGCCTGGAGTGTACGTGAAGTGACATATGAAAAACTGTTTTTT. Its translation is CAWSVREVTYEKLFF.

A note on this clonotype: The CDR3 carries no conserved terminal phenylalanine or tryptophan, so it likely arises from a read error. The gene calls are TRBV11-1 and TRBJ2-1, with D possibly TRBD1 on 6 matching bases. Trimming stripped 6 bases from V and 7 bases from J, with 13 bases between. Germline V CDR1 and CDR2: SGHAT, FQDESV (reference sequence). The CDR3 consists of 13 residues. CDR3 sequence (DNA): TGTGCCAGCAGGGCAGACAGGCGAAATGAGCAGTTCTCC. Translation: CASRADRRNEQFS.

The chain uses TRBV6-5 and TRBJ2-7, with D hard to call. This CDR3 is built from 15 residues. The V end was cut by 2 bases, the J end by 5 bases, with 16 bases between. CDR1 and CDR2 from the germline V gene are MNHEY and SVGAGI. The CDR3 DNA reads TGTGCCAGCAGTTACAGACCCGAAGAAGCCAACGAGCAGTACTTC. Translated: CASSYRPEEANEQYF.

Comment on this clonotype: It is likely a read error, because the conserved phenylalanine at the end of the CDR3 is missing. The limits of the CDR3 on the DNA are not certain, so only TCRdb's listed CDR3 is given. The rearrangement joins TRBV11-1 to TRBJ2-7; TRBD1 is the table's D call and was not checked against the DNA. Inclusive of both ends, the CDR3 amounts to 15 amino acids. Per germline, CDR1 SGHAT and CDR2 FQDESV (reference sequence). This chain's CDR3 is CASSPRTAGLHEKYS.

The chain couples TRBV6-1 to TRBJ2-7, with D possibly matching TRBD1 (6 bases). Germline CDR1 reads MNHNS; CDR2 reads SASEGT. The CDR3 runs 14 residues. The V end lost 9 bases, the J end lost 3 bases, and 18 bases lay between the germline ends. The CDR3 region is CASSRTACNYEQYF. The CDR3 region has the DNA TGTGCCAGTAGCCGGACAGCCTGTAACTACGAGCAGTACTTC.

Regarding this clonotype: This sequence may be a read error, since a much larger clone differs from it by one base. The chain recombines TRBV5-1 with TRBJ2-1; 7 positions agree with TRBD2. CDR1 SGHRS and CDR2 YFSETQ come from the germline V gene. V trimming: 9 bases; J trimming: 7 bases; junction bases outside the gene matches: 13. The CDR3 loop spans 14 amino acids. This CDR3 is CATTLAEIGNEQFF. Here the CDR3 DNA reads TGCGCCACCACGCTAGCGGAAATAGGGAATGAGCAGTTCTTC.

About this clonotype itself: A read error may account for a junction end that differs from germline. The V call is TRBV12-3 or TRBV12-4, the J call TRBJ1-1; D unresolved. The CDR3 is made up of 15 amino acids. The CDR3, as DNA: TGTGCCAGCCGTATGTGGACGGAGAGGAACACTGAAACTTTCTTT. This sequence encodes CASRMWTERNTETFF.